This T cell receptor (beta chain) stems from a study of response to subunit inactivated influenza vaccine (dated by TCRdb to the late 2010s). Study-level background: Deep quantitative T cell receptor repertoire profiling was used in the study to track responses to a trivalent subunit inactivated influenza vaccine.

Overall study results and their limits: The authors suggested that each seasonal influenza vaccination may recruit only a limited number of new T cells.

Reading the germline V gene gives CDR1 KGHSH and CDR2 LQKENI. Spanning cysteine to phenylalanine, the CDR3 consists of 15 amino acids. Only the CDR3 DNA is retained, 45 bases long and in frame from the first base. At the junction V is shortened by 3 bases and J by 1 base, with 12 bases in between. As for this clonotype: Its specific antigen is unknown. The input lacks base qualities; no much larger clone sits a single base away.

Library preparation employed RT-PCR. TCRdb records Illumina HiSeq 2500 as the sequencer. The raw public reads went through TCRdb reprocessing: fastp at Q25, MiXCR clone calling, in-frame beta chains kept. Rows are unified per CDR3 protein, each entry keeping the most common DNA and genes. The sample has 500,000 to 600,000 distinct CDR3 sequences on record, roughly 12% of them singletons. The ten largest make up roughly 10% of the sample. The chain is assembled from TRBV18 and TRBJ2-5; the D segment may tentatively be TRBD1 or TRBD2, each giving 5 matched bases. The sequence was obtained from a man in his forties or fifties who received an inactivated influenza vaccine. Donor details come from another sample of the same person, matched by shared clones. The material was PBMCs from blood, obtained on the day of vaccination. The CDR3 reads CASSPLRDRQETQYF. The DNA sequence is TGTGCCAGCTCACCCCTCCGGGACCGCCAAGAGACCCAGTACTTC.